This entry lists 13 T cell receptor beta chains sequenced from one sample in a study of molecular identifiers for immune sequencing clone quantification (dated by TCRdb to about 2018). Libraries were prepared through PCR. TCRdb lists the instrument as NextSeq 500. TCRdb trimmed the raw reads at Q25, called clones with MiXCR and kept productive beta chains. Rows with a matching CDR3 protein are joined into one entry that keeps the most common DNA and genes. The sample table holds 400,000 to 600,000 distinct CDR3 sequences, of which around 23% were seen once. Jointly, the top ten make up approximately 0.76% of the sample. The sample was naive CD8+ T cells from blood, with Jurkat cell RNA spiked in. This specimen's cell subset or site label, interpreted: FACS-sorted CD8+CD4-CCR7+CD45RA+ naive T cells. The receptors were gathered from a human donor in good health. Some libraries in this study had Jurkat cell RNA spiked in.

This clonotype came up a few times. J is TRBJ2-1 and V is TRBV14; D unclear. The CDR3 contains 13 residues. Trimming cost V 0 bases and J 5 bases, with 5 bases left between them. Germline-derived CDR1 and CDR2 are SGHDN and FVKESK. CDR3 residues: CASSQDPHNEQFF. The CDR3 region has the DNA TGTGCCAGCAGCCAAGATCCCCACAATGAGCAGTTCTTC.

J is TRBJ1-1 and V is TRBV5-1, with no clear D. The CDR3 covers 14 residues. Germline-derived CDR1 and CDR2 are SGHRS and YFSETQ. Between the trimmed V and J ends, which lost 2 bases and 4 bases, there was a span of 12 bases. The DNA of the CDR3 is TGCGCCAGCAGCTTAGTCTGGTTGGGCACTGAAGCTTTCTTT. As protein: CASSLVWLGTEAFF.

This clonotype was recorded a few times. Written as DNA, the CDR3 is TGTGCCACCTCCAGACTGAACACCGGGGAGCTGTTTTTT. Translating gives CATSRLNTGELFF. The V gene is TRBV2, the J gene TRBJ2-2; D uncertain. V lost 10 bases, J lost 1 base, and 10 bases lay in between. The CDR3 is 13 amino acids. Germline V gene sequence: CDR1 SNHLY, CDR2 FYNNEI. Combining the CDR3 with reference TRBV2 and TRBJ2-2 gives the whole variable domain EPEVTQTPSHQVTQMGQEVILRCVPISNHLYFYWYRQILGQKVEFLVSFYNNEISEKSEIFDDQFSVERPDGSNFTLKIRSTKLEDSAMYFCATSRLNTGELFFGEGSRLTVL.

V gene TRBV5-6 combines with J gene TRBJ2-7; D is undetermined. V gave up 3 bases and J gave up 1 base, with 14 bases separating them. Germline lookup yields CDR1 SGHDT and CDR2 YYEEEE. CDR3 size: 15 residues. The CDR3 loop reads CASSYGIAPSYEQYF. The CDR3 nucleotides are TGTGCCAGCAGCTATGGGATAGCCCCTTCCTACGAGCAGTACTTC.

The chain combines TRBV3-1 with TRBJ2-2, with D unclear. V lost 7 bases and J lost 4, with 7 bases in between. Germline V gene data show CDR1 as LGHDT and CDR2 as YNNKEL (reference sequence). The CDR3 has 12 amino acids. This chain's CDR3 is CASNLVTGELFF. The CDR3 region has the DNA TGTGCCAGCAACCTTGTCACCGGGGAGCTGTTTTTT.

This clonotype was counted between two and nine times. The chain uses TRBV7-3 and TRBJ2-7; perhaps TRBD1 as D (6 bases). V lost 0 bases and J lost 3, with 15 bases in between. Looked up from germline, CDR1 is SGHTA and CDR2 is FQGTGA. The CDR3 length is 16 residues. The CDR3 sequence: CASSLTRRDTRYEQYF. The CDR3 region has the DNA TGTGCCAGCAGCTTAACCCGCCGGGACACTCGCTACGAGCAGTACTTC.

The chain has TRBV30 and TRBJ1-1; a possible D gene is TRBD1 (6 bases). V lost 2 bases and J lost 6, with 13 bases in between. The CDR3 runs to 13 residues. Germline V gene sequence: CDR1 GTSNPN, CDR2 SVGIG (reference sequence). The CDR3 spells CAWSTGGGAEAFF. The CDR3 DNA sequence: TGTGCCTGGAGTACCGGGGGGGGCGCTGAAGCTTTCTTT.

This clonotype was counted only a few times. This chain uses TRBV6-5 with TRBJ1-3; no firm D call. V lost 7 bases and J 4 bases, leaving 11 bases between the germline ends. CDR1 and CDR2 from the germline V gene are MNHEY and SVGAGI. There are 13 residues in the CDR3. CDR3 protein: CASTHGSGNTIYF. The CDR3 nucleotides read TGTGCCAGCACCCACGGCTCGGGAAACACCATATATTTT.

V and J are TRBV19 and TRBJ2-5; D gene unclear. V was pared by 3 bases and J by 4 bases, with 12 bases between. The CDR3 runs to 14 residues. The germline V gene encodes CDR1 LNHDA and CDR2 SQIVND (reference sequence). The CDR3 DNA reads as TGTGCCAGTAGTATTTCGGGCAGTGGAGAGACCCAGTACTTC. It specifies CASSISGSGETQYF.

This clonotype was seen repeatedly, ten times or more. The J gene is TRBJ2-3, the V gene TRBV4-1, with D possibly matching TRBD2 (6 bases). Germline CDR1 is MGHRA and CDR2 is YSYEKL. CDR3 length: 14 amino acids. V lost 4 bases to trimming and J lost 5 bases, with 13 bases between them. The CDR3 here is CASSPGSGIDTQYF. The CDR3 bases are TGCGCCAGCAGCCCCGGTAGCGGAATAGATACGCAGTATTTT.

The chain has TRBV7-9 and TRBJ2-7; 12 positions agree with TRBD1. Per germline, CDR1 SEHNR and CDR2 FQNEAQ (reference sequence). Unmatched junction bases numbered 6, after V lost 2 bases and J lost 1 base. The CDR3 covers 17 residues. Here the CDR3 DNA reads TGTGCCAGCAGCTTACGGGGGACAGGGGGCAATTCCTACGAGCAGTACTTC. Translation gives CASSLRGTGGNSYEQYF.

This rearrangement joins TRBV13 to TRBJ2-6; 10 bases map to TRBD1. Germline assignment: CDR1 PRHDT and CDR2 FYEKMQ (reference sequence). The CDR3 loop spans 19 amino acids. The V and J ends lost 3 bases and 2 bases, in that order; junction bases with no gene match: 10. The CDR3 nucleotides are TGTGCCAGCAGCTTCTGGGGTGACAGGGGGCTCACTGGGGCCAACGTCCTGACTTTC. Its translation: CASSFWGDRGLTGANVLTF.

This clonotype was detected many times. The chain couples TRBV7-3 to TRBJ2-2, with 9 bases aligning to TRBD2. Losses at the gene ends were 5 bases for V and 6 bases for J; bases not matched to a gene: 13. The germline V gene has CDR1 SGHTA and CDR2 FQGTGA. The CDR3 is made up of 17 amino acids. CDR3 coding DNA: TGTGCCAGCAGCCCCGGTCGAGGACTAGCGCCACCCGGGGAGCTGTTTTTT. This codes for CASSPGRGLAPPGELFF.